This T cell receptor (beta chain) was recorded in a study of PD-1 blockade in classical Hodgkin lymphoma. The study, taken as a whole, reports: The study reported lower baseline TCR diversity in newly diagnosed patients than in healthy donors.

The time point here: cycle 4 day 1 (C4D1), after five to seven weeks of nivolumab. With no exception, relapse followed autologous stem cell transplantation in all patients, and brentuximab vedotin exposure varied. Negative selection with magnetic separation was used to purify CD4+ T cells from thawed PBMCs. The CDR3 length is 17 residues. V was clipped by 3 bases and J by 7 bases; unmatched bases: 12. CDR1 is SGHNT, CDR2 YYREEE, per germline (reference sequence). Data came from immunoSEQ multiplex PCR; TCRdb stores just in-frame clones and leaves some out. The repertoire consists of 25,000 to 35,000 clones, with around 85% occurring once and the leading ten covering less than 3%. With respect to this clone: Its antigen is not known.

This sequence was found in a human donor with classical Hodgkin lymphoma. The rearrangement uses TRBV5-4 and TRBJ2-2, with TRBD2 identical over 10 bases. The source was CD4+ T cells from blood, collected before the fourth cycle of nivolumab. DNA for the CDR3: TGTGCCAGCAGCTGGGGACTAGCGACCAGAGGGGGCGGGGAGCTGTTTTTT. Protein: CASSWGLATRGGGELFF.